This entry features one T cell receptor beta chain sequence. The sample comes from a study of human T cells and chemical hapten exposure. Study information: Skin on the upper inner arm, 2 cm by 2 cm in size, was sensitized with 2% DPC. Slight volume differences across pooled libraries mainly accounted for varying per-sample TCR yields.

The V end was cut by 3 bases, the J end by 3 bases, with 13 bases between. Germline assignment: CDR1 SGHRS and CDR2 YFSETQ. The CDR3 runs 14 residues. Separate cDNA molecules received unique molecular identifiers, which the library attached to them. TCRdb reprocessed the RACE reads with MiXCR, giving one entry per CDR3 protein. This table has 150,000 or so distinct CDR3 sequences, 14% appearing once. Time point of the sample: patch test 1, 2 weeks after DPC sensitization. Treatment defined: therapeutic diphenylcyclopropenone sensitization with weekly scalp DPC. V is TRBV5-1 and J is TRBJ2-7; D not resolved. The source material was whole blood, sampled in connection with sensitization to the hapten diphenylcyclopropenone (DPC). This clonotype was sampled from a woman in her twenties or thirties with alopecia areata. Some clones in this sample may be carry-over from other donors' samples. CDR3 DNA: TGCGCCAGCAGCTCAATACTCTCTAGCTACGAGCAGTACTTC. This codes for CASSSILSSYEQYF.